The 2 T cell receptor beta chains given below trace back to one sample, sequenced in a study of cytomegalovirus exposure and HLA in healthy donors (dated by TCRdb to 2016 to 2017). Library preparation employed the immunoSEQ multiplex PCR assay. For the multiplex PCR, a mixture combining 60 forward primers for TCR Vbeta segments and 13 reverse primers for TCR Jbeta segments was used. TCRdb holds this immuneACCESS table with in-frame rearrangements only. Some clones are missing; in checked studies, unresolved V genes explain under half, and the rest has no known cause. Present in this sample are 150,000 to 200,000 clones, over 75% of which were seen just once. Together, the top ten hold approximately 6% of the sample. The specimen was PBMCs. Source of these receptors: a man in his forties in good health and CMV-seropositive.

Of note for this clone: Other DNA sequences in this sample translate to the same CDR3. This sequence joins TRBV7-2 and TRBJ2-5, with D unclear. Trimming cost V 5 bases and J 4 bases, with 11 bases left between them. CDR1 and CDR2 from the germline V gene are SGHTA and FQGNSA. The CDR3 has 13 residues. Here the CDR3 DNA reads TGTGCCAGCAGCCCGACTTCCGGAGAGACCCAGTACTTC. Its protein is CASSPTSGETQYF.

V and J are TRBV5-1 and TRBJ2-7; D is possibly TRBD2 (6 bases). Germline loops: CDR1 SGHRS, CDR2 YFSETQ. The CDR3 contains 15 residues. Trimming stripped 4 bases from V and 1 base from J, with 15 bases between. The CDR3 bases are TGCGCCAGCAGCCCAGGCGGGACGAGGTCCTACGAGCAGTACTTC. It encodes CASSPGGTRSYEQYF.